This T cell receptor beta chain was sequenced in a study of T cell repertoires in cytomegalovirus infection. Looking at the study overall: Signatures in public TCR beta sequences pointed to both CMV infection and matching HLA type. Study-level results: Individuals carrying CMV plus the relevant HLA were identified by cumulative frequency of public TCR beta families. HLA-C-restricted CMV-specific TCR beta clonotypes were dominant in the ex vivo response.

TCRdb fed the reads into MiXCR, producing one record per CDR3 protein. The top ten clones hold 18% of a sample with about 700,000 distinct CDR3 sequences, roughly 33% of them seen once. The ends were cut back, 4 bases at V and 2 bases at J, with 6 bases in the middle. Germline assignment: CDR1 SGHTA and CDR2 FQGNSA. The length of the CDR3 is 14 residues. This clonotype was recorded a few times. The antigen is undetermined. This chain connects TRBV7-2 to TRBJ2-6, with unresolved D. The source is a human donor in good health (CMV status not recorded). Some clones in this sample may be carry-over from other donors' samples. Sequencing used cultured PBMCs, obtained from culture after CMV antigen stimulation. CDR3: CASSSNAGANVLTF. CDR3 nucleotide sequence: TGTGCCAGCAGCTCCAACGCTGGGGCCAACGTCCTGACTTTC.